Each of the 5 T cell receptor beta chains below was sequenced from the same sample in a study of CD8 T cells in Susac syndrome. RNA in amounts of 0.5 to 1 ug was reverse transcribed with random hexamers. From the immunoSEQ multiplex PCR reads, TCRdb called clonotypes with MiXCR, one entry per CDR3 protein. The sample includes about 210,000 distinct CDR3 sequences, roughly 96% seen only once; the top ten take roughly 0.1%. Material for sequencing was CD4+ T cells from PBMCs. Receptor source: a human donor with multiple sclerosis.

The CDR3 region is CASSPPDRDYNEQFF. The CDR3 DNA sequence: TGTGCCAGCAGCCCCCCGGACAGGGATTACAATGAGCAGTTCTTC. This chain connects TRBV9 to TRBJ2-1, with TRBD1 matching over 8 bases. Germline CDR1 and CDR2: SGDLS and YYNGEE. CDR3 length: 15 amino acids. After removal of 4 bases from V and 4 bases from J, the junction contained 7 bases not matched to a gene.

This clonotype was detected once. This sequence joins TRBV18 and TRBJ2-7; D might be TRBD2 (5 bases). V was clipped by 1 base and J by 6 bases, with 7 bases between them. CDR1 is KGHSH, CDR2 LQKENI, per germline. This CDR3 is 12 amino acids long. The CDR3 coding sequence is TGTGCCAGCTCACCACAGAGGGTCGAGCAGTACTTC. This sequence encodes CASSPQRVEQYF.

The gene calls are TRBV6-5 and TRBJ2-7, with TRBD1 identical over 7 bases. This CDR3 is 14 amino acids long. V was pared by 6 bases and J by 3 bases, with 8 bases of the junction left unmatched. The germline gives CDR1 MNHEY, CDR2 SVGAGI. As DNA, the CDR3 is TGTGCCAGCAGGGGACAGAAGCCTTTCTACGAGCAGTACTTC. This gives the protein CASRGQKPFYEQYF.

The chain carries TRBV19 and TRBJ2-1; a possible D gene is TRBD2 (5 bases). Germline values: CDR1 LNHDA, CDR2 SQIVND (reference sequence). This CDR3 comprises 16 residues. Trimming took off 2 bases at V and 2 bases at J, with 13 bases between the two ends. The CDR3 nucleotides read TGTGCCAGTAGTATATTTCGGGGATCGGCCTACAATGAGCAGTTCTTC. Translation: CASSIFRGSAYNEQFF.

This sequence joins TRBV7-2 and TRBJ2-7, with 9 bases fitting TRBD2. Germline loops: CDR1 SGHTA, CDR2 FQGNSA. CDR3 size: 13 residues. V was clipped by 5 bases and J by 5 bases; unmatched bases: 4. CDR3 DNA: TGTGCCAGCAGCAGGGGACTAGCTAACGAGCAGTACTTC. It yields the protein CASSRGLANEQYF.